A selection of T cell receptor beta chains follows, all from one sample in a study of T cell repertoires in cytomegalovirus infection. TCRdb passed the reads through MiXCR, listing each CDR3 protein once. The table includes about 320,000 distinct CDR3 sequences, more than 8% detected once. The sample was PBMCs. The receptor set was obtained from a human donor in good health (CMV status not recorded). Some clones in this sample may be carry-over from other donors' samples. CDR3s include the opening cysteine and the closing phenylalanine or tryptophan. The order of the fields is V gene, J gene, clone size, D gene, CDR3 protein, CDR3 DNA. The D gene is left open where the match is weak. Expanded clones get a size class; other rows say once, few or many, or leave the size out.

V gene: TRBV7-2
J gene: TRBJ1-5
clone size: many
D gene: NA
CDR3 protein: CASSSLAGGRRVNQPQHF
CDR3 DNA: TGTGCCAGCAGCTCGCTCGCGGGAGGTCGTAGGGTCAATCAGCCCCAGCATTTT

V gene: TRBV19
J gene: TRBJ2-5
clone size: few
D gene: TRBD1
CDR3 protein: CASSKGQGERETQYF
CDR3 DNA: TGTGCCAGTAGCAAGGGACAGGGAGAGCGAGAGACCCAGTACTTC

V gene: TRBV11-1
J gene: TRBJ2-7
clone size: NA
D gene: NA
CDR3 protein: CASSSRNIRAYEQYF
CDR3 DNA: TGTGCCAGCAGCTCCCGAAATATTAGGGCCTACGAGCAGTACTTC

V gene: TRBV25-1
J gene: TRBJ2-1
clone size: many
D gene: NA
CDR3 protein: CASSDPTGDLPSYNEQFF
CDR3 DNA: TGTGCCAGCAGTGACCCGACGGGGGACCTTCCCTCCTACAATGAGCAGTTCTTC

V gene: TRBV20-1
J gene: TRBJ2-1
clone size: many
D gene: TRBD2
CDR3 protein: CSASGTSGEDEQFF
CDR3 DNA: TGCAGTGCTTCCGGGACTAGCGGAGAGGATGAGCAGTTCTTC

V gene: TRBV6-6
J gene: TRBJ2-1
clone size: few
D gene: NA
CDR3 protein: CASSYVSGSRNEQFF
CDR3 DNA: TGTGCCAGCAGTTACGTGTCGGGGTCACGGAATGAGCAGTTCTTC

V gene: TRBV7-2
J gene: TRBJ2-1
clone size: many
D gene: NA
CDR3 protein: CASSFGLYNEQFF
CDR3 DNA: TGTGCCAGCAGCTTTGGCCTATACAATGAGCAGTTCTTC

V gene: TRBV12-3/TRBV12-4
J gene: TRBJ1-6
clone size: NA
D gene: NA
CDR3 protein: CATMSRGEHSPLHF
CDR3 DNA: TGTGCCACCATGAGTCGGGGAGAGCATTCACCCCTCCACTTT

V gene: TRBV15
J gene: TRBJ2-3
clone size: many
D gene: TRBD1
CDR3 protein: CASRQGPTDTQYF
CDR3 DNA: TGTGCCAGCCGACAGGGACCCACAGATACGCAGTATTTT

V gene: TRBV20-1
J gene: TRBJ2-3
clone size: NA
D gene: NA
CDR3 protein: CSALEPSTDTQYF
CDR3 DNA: TGCAGTGCTCTAGAACCAAGCACAGATACGCAGTATTTT

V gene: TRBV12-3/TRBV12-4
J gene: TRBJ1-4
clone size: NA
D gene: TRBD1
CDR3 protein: CASSQGPTIQGANEKLFF
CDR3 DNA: TGTGCCAGCAGCCAAGGGCCCACCATACAGGGGGCTAATGAAAAACTGTTTTTT

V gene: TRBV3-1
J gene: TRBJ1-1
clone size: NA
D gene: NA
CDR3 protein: CASSQLAGIPEAFF
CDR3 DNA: TGTGCCAGCAGCCAATTAGCAGGGATCCCTGAAGCTTTCTTT

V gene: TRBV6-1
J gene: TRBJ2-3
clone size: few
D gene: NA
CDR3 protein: CASRLQGHTDTQYF
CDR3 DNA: TGTGCCAGCAGACTCCAGGGACACACAGATACGCAGTATTTT

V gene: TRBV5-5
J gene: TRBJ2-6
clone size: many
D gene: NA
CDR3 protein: CASSLMQGPFSGANVLTF
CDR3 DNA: TGTGCCAGCAGCTTGATGCAGGGACCCTTCTCTGGGGCCAACGTCCTGACTTTC

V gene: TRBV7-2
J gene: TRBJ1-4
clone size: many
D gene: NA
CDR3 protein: CASSLQPGGLGEKLFF
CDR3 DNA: TGTGCCAGCAGCTTACAGCCTGGGGGTCTCGGTGAAAAACTGTTTTTT

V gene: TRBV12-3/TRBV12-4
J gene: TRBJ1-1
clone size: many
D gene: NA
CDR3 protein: CASSLKGRYTEAFF
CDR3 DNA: TGTGCCAGCAGTTTGAAGGGACGGTATACTGAAGCTTTCTTT

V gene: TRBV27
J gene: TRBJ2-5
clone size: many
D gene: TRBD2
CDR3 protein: CASSPKREGKETQYF
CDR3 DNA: TGTGCCAGCAGTCCGAAGCGGGAGGGGAAAGAGACCCAGTACTTC

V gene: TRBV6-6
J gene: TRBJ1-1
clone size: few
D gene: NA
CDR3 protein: CASSYSPERAGLNTEAFF
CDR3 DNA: TGTGCCAGCAGTTACTCTCCGGAGCGCGCAGGATTGAACACTGAAGCTTTCTTT

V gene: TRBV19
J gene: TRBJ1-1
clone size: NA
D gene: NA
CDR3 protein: CASSTKTRMNTEAFF
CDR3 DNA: TGTGCCAGTAGTACGAAGACGAGGATGAACACTGAAGCTTTCTTT

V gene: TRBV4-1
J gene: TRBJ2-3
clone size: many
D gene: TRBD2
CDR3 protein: CASSPREGDTDTQYF
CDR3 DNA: TGCGCCAGCAGCCCGCGGGAGGGGGACACAGATACGCAGTATTTT

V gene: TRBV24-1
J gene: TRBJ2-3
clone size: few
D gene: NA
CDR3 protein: CATSDSQGLQKRDTQYF
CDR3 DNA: TGTGCCACCAGTGATTCCCAAGGTCTACAAAAACGAGATACGCAGTATTTT

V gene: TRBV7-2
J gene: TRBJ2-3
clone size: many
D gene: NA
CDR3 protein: CASRFGLAGTDTQYF
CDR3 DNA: TGTGCCAGCAGATTCGGCTTAGCGGGCACAGATACGCAGTATTTT

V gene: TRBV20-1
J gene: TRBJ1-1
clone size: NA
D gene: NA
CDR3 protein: CSAPKSMNTEAFF
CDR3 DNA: TGCAGTGCTCCTAAGAGCATGAACACTGAAGCTTTCTTT

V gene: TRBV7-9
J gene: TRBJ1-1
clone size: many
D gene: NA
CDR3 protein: CASTSVGNSYGNTEAFF
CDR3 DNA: TGTGCCAGCACCTCGGTGGGGAACAGTTACGGGAACACTGAAGCTTTCTTT

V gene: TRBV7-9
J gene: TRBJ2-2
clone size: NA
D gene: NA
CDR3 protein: CASSLPTRAIVGELFF
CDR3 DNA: TGTGCCAGCAGCTTACCTACGCGGGCCATCGTCGGGGAGCTGTTTTTT

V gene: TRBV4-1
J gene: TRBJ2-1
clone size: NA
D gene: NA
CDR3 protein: CASSQGPGQGKGNEQFF
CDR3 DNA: TGCGCCAGCAGCCAAGGTCCCGGGCAGGGAAAGGGCAATGAGCAGTTCTTC

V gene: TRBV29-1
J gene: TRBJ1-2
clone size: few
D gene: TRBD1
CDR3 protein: CSVEDLVTGGYGYTF
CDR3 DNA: TGCAGCGTTGAAGATCTGGTTACAGGGGGCTATGGCTACACCTTC

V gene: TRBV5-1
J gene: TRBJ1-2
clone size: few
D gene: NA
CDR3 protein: CASRTVGGGDGYTF
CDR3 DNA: TGCGCCAGCAGAACCGTTGGGGGGGGCGACGGCTACACCTTC

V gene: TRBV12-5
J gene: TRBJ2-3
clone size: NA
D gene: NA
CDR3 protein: CAGEGGRGTDTQDF
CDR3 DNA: TGTGCTGGGGAGGGGGGGCGAGGAACAGATACGCAGGATTTT

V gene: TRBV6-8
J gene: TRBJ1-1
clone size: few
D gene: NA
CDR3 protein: CASRTIWGGNTEAFF
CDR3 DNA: TGTGCCAGCAGGACAATCTGGGGGGGGAACACTGAAGCTTTCTTT

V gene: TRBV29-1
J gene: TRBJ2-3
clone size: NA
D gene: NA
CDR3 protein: CSVEGRDTQYF
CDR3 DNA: TGCAGCGTTGAGGGGAGGGATACGCAGTATTTT

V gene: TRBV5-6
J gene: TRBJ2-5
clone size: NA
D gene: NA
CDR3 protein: CASSLSAGTQYF
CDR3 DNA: TGTGCCAGCAGCTTAAGCGCCGGGACCCAGTACTTC

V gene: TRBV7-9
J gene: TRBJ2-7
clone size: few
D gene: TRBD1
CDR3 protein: CASSLGQGTAYEQYF
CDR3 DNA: TGTGCCAGCAGCTTAGGACAGGGAACGGCCTACGAGCAGTACTTC

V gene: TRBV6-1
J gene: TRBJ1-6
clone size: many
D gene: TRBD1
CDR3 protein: CASSRGQGVLNSPLHF
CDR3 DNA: TGTGCCAGCAGCCGTGGACAGGGAGTCCTAAATTCACCCCTCCACTTT

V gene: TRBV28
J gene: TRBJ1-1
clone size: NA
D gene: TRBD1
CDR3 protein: CACSVSTGGWTEAFF
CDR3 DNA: TGTGCCTGCAGTGTGTCGACAGGGGGCTGGACTGAAGCTTTCTTT

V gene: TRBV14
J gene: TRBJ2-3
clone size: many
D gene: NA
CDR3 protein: CASSQEIWRQDTQYF
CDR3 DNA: TGTGCCAGCAGCCAAGAAATATGGCGGCAAGATACGCAGTATTTT

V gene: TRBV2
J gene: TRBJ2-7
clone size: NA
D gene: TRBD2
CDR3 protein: CASSEGERGSYEQYF
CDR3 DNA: TGTGCCAGCAGTGAAGGGGAGCGGGGCTCCTACGAGCAGTACTTC

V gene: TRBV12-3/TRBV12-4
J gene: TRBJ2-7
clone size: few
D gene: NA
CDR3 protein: CASSQGGIGYEQYF
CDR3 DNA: TGTGCCAGCAGCCAGGGGGGGATCGGCTACGAGCAGTACTTC

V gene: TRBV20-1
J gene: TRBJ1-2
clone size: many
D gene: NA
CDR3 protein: CSAREVYGYTF
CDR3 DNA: TGCAGTGCTAGAGAGGTCTATGGCTACACCTTC

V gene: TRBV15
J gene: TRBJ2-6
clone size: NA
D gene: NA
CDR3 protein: CATSRLLVGANVLTF
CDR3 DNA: TGTGCCACCAGCAGACTGTTAGTTGGGGCCAACGTCCTGACTTTC

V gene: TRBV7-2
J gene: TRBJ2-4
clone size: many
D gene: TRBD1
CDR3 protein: CASTPRPGQGVIGKNIQYF
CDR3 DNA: TGTGCCAGCACCCCTCGCCCGGGACAGGGGGTAATTGGCAAAAACATTCAGTACTTC

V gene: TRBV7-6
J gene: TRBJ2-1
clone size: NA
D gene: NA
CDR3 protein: CASNKDRDEQFF
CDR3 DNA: TGTGCCAGCAACAAAGATAGGGATGAGCAGTTCTTC

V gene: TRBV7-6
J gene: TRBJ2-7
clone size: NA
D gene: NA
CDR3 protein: CASSSRKTASYEQYF
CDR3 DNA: TGTGCCAGCAGCTCTCGGAAAACGGCTTCCTACGAGCAGTACTTC

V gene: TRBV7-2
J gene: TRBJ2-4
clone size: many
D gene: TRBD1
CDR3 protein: CASSLGTANIQYF
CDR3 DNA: TGTGCCAGCAGCCTAGGGACAGCAAACATTCAGTACTTC

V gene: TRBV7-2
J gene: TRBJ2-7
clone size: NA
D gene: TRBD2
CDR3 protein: CASSKTSGPYEQYF
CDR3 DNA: TGTGCCAGCAGTAAAACTAGCGGTCCCTACGAGCAGTACTTC